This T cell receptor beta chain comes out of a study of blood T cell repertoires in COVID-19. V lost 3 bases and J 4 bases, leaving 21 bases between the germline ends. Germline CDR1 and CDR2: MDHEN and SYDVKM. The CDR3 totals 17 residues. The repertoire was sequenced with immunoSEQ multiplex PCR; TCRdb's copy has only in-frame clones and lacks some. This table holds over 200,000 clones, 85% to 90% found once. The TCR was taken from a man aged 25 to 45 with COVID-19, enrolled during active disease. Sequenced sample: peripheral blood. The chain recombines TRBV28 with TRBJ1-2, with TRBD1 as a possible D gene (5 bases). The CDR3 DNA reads TGTGCCAGCAGTTTGGGCAGGGTCGAGAAGTTCAGCTATGGCTACACCTTC. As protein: CASSLGRVEKFSYGYTF.